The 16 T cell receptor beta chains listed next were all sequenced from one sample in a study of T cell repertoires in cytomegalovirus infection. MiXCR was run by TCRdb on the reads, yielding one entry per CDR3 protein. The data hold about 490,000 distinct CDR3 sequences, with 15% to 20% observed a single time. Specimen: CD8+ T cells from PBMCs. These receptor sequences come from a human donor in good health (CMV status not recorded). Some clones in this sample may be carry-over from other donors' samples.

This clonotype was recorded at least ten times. CDR3: CASSTGLTYEQYF. The CDR3 nucleotides are TGTGCCAGCAGTACGGGACTTACCTACGAGCAGTACTTC. The rearrangement uses TRBV12-3 or TRBV12-4 and TRBJ2-7, with a tentative D call TRBD2 (6 bases). V dropped 5 bases and J dropped 2 bases, with 10 bases sitting between them. The CDR3 is made up of 13 amino acids.

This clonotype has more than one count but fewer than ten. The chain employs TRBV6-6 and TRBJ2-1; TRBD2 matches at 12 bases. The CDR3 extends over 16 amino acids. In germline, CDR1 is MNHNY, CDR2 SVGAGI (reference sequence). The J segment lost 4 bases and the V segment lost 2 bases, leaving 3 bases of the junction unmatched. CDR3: CASSYPGLAGYNEQFF. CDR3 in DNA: TGTGCCAGCAGTTACCCTGGACTAGCGGGGTACAATGAGCAGTTCTTC.

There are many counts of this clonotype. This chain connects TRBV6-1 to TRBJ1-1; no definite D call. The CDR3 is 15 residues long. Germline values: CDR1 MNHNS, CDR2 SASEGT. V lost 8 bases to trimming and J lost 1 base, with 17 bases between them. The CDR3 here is CASVTRASPNTEAFF. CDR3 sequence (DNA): TGTGCCAGCGTGACACGAGCCTCCCCGAACACTGAAGCTTTCTTT.

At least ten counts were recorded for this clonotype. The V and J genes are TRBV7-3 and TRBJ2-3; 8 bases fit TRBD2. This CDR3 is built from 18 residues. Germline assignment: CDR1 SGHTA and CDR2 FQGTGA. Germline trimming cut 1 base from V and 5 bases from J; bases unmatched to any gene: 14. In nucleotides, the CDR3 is TGTGCCAGCAGCTTAATGGCGGGAGGCCCCCGGGGGAGAGATACGCAGTATTTT. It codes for CASSLMAGGPRGRDTQYF.

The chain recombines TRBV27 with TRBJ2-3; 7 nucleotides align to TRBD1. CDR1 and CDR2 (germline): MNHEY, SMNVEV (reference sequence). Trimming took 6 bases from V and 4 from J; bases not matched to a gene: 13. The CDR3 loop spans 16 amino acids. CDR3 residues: CASSLLTGVSSDTQYF. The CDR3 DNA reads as TGTGCCAGCAGCCTTCTTACAGGGGTGTCCTCAGATACGCAGTATTTT.

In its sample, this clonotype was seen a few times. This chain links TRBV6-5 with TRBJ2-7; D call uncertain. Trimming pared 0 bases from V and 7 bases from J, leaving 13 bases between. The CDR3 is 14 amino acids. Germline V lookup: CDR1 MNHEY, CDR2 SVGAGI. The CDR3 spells CASSYSMTNKEQYF. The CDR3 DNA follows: TGTGCCAGCAGTTACTCCATGACAAACAAAGAGCAGTACTTC.

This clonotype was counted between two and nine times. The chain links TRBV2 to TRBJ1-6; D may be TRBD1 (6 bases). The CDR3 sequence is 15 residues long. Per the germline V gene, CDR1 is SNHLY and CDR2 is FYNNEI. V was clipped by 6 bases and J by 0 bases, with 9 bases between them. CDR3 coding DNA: TGTGCCAGCAGGAAGGACAGCTCCTATAATTCACCCCTCCACTTT. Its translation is CASRKDSSYNSPLHF.

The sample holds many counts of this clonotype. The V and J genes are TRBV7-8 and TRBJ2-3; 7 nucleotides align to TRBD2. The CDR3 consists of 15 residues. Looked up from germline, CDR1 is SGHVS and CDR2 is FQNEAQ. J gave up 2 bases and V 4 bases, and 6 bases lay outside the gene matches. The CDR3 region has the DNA TGTGCCAGCAGCTCAAAACTAGCGCCCACAGATACGCAGTATTTT. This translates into CASSSKLAPTDTQYF.

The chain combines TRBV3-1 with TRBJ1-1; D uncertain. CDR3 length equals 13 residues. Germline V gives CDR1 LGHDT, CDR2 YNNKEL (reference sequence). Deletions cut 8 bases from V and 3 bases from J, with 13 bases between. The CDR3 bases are TGTGCCAGCCAAGGTCGGATGGACACTGAAGCTTTCTTT. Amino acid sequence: CASQGRMDTEAFF.

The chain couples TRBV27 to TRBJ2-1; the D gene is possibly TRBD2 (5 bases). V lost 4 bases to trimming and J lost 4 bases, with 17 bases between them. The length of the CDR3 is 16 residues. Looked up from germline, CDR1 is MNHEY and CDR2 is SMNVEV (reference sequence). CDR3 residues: CASSSFTAAPYNEQFF. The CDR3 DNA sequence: TGTGCCAGCAGTTCCTTTACAGCGGCACCTTACAATGAGCAGTTCTTC.

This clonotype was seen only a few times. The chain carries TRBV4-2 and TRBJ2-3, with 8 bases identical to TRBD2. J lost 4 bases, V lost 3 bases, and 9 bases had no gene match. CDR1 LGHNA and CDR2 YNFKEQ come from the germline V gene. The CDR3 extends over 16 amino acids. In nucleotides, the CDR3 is TGTGCCAGCAGCCAGCATAGCGGGGATGGGTCAGATACGCAGTATTTT. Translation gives CASSQHSGDGSDTQYF.

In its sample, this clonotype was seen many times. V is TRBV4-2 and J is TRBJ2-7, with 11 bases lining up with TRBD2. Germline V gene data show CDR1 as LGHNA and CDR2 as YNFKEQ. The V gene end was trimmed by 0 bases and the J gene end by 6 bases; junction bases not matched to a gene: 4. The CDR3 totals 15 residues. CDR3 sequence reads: CASSQDGLAGGEQYF. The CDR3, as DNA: TGTGCCAGCAGCCAAGATGGGCTAGCGGGAGGCGAGCAGTACTTC.

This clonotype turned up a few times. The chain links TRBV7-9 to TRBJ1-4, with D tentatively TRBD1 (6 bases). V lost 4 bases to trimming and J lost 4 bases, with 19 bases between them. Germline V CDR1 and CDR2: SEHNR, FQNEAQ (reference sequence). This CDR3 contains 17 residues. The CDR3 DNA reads TGTGCCAGCAGCTACCCGGGGGGCGCAGGCCTTAATGAAAAACTGTTTTTT. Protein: CASSYPGGAGLNEKLFF.

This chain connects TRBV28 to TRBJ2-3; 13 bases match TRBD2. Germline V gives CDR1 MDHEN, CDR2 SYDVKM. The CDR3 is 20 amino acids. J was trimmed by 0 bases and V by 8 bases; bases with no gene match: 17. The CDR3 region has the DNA TGTGCCAGCGGCTTCTTCTTAACTAGCGGGAGGGCGCGGAGCACAGATACGCAGTATTTT. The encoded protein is CASGFFLTSGRARSTDTQYF.

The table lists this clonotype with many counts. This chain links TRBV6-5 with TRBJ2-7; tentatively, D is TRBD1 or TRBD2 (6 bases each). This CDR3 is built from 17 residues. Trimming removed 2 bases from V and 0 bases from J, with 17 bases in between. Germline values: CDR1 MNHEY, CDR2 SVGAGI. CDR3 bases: TGTGCCAGCAGTTACCGGAGGGGGGAGACCGTCTCCTACGAGCAGTACTTC. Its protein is CASSYRRGETVSYEQYF.

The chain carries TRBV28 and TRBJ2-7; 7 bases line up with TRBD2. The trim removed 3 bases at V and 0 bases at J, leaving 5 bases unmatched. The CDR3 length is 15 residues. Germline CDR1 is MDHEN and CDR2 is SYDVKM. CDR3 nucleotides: TGTGCCAGCAGTTTCCGACTAGCAGCCTCCTACGAGCAGTACTTC. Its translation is CASSFRLAASYEQYF. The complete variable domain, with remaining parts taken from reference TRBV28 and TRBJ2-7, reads DVKVTQSSRYLVKRTGEKVFLECVQDMDHENMFWYRQDPGLGLRLIYFSYDVKMKEKGDIPEGYSVSREKKERFSLILESASTNQTSMYLCASSFRLAASYEQYFGPGTRLTVT.